This entry lists 22 T cell receptor beta chains sequenced from one sample in a study of T cells after yellow fever vaccination. In TCRdb, the 5' RACE reads were re-called with MiXCR into one record per CDR3 protein. In the table there are approximately 610,000 distinct CDR3 sequences, about a sixth of which are singletons. The starting material was PBMCs, obtained about 5 days after the first yellow fever vaccination. The receptors were sampled from a man between 18 and 29 years old who received the YFV17D yellow fever vaccine.

The chain joins TRBV20-1 to TRBJ1-2; the D is unclear. The V gene's germline CDR1 is DFQATT and CDR2 SNEGSKA (reference sequence). Trimming shortened V by 0 bases and J by 8 bases, and 7 bases separated the two germline ends. The CDR3 consists of 11 residues. The CDR3 region is CSARDLGGYTF. The CDR3, as DNA: TGCAGTGCTAGAGATTTGGGGGGCTACACCTTC.

This rearrangement joins TRBV18 to TRBJ2-4; the D gene could be TRBD1 or TRBD2 (6 bases each). The CDR3 extends over 15 amino acids. Trimming took 1 base from V and 7 from J, leaving 14 bases between them. Germline V lookup: CDR1 KGHSH, CDR2 LQKENI. CDR3 region: CASSPRGAMGNIQYF. Written as DNA, the CDR3 is TGTGCCAGCTCACCACGGGGGGCCATGGGGAACATTCAGTACTTC.

V usage is TRBV12-3 or TRBV12-4 and J usage is TRBJ1-5, with unresolved D. V lost 6 bases, J lost 3 bases, and 12 bases lay in between. The CDR3 spans 14 residues. CDR3 region: CASRIGEVNQPQHF. The CDR3 DNA follows: TGTGCCAGCAGGATTGGTGAGGTCAATCAGCCCCAGCATTTT.

This chain uses TRBV10-3 with TRBJ2-3; 10 positions match TRBD2. Germline V gene lookup returns CDR1 ENHRY and CDR2 SYGVKD. V was clipped by 2 bases and J by 1 base; unmatched bases: 0. The CDR3 extends over 15 amino acids. The CDR3 region is CAISEGLAGTDTQYF. The CDR3 DNA reads TGTGCCATCAGTGAGGGACTAGCGGGCACAGATACGCAGTATTTT.

This clonotype was picked up many times. J is TRBJ1-4 and V is TRBV5-1; 8 nucleotides match TRBD1. Germline V lookup: CDR1 SGHRS, CDR2 YFSETQ. The V segment lost 3 bases and the J segment 6 bases; nucleotides outside the gene matches: 4. This CDR3 has 14 amino acids. The CDR3 sequence: CASSSGTGDEKLFF. The DNA for the CDR3 is TGCGCCAGCAGCTCCGGGACAGGTGATGAAAAACTGTTTTTT.

The chain couples TRBV19 to TRBJ2-3; 10 bases are a match to TRBD2. The CDR3 loop spans 14 amino acids. V lost 9 bases and J lost 4; bases outside the gene matches: 7. Germline assignment: CDR1 LNHDA and CDR2 SQIVND (reference sequence). The CDR3, as DNA: TGTGCCAGCACATTAGCGGGGGGCGCAGATACGCAGTATTTT. It yields the protein CASTLAGGADTQYF.

The rearrangement links TRBV7-9 to TRBJ1-5; D gene uncertain. Trimming took 3 bases from V and 5 from J, leaving 8 bases between them. Germline V gives CDR1 SEHNR, CDR2 FQNEAQ (reference sequence). The CDR3 is made up of 13 amino acids. CDR3 DNA: TGTGCCAGCAGCTTCGAAGAGGATCAGCCCCAGCATTTT. Its translation: CASSFEEDQPQHF.

This chain links TRBV7-2 with TRBJ2-3; 10 nucleotides match TRBD2. The germline V gene has CDR1 SGHTA and CDR2 FQGNSA. This CDR3 comprises 15 residues. V was pared by 2 bases and J by 4 bases, with 3 bases of the junction left unmatched. The CDR3 sequence is CASSLRLAGADTQYF. CDR3 in DNA: TGTGCCAGCAGCTTAAGGCTAGCGGGGGCAGATACGCAGTATTTT.

This clonotype was counted between two and nine times. V gene TRBV23-1 combines with J gene TRBJ2-5; D gene ambiguous. TRBV23-1 is labeled an ORF, and its function is uncertain. CDR3 length equals 11 residues. Trimming took off 7 bases at V and 5 bases at J, with 8 bases between the two ends. CDR3 sequence: CASTTMETQYF. CDR3 coding DNA: TGCGCCAGCACAACTATGGAGACCCAGTACTTC.

The table lists this clonotype with a few counts. The chain combines TRBV6-1 with TRBJ2-2; 8 bases fit TRBD2. Germline CDR1 reads MNHNS; CDR2 reads SASEGT. The CDR3 contains 16 residues. The V segment lost 7 bases and the J segment 5 bases; nucleotides outside the gene matches: 12. The chain's CDR3 is CASIMVSGTSTGELFF. In DNA, the CDR3 is TGTGCCAGCATCATGGTATCCGGGACTAGTACCGGGGAGCTGTTTTTT.

In this sample, this clonotype turned up a few times. This chain links TRBV7-9 with TRBJ2-5, with D perhaps TRBD2 (6 bases). Looked up from germline, CDR1 is SEHNR and CDR2 is FQNEAQ (reference sequence). This CDR3 is built from 14 residues. V dropped 3 bases and J dropped 5 bases, with 13 bases sitting between them. CDR3 nucleotide sequence: TGTGCCAGCAGCTTGTACTCGGGGGAGGAGACCCAGTACTTC. Protein product: CASSLYSGEETQYF.

The V and J genes are TRBV9 and TRBJ1-2; D gene ambiguous. CDR1 and CDR2 (germline): SGDLS, YYNGEE. The CDR3 is 15 amino acids. Trimming took 0 bases from V and 9 from J, leaving 18 bases between them. CDR3 region: CASSVALGLPRSYTF. CDR3 in DNA: TGTGCCAGCAGCGTAGCTCTCGGACTGCCTAGGAGCTACACCTTC.

The table lists this clonotype with a few counts. The chain recombines TRBV6-5 with TRBJ2-5; D remains unclear. The CDR3 length is 13 residues. The V gene's germline CDR1 is MNHEY and CDR2 SVGAGI. V was trimmed by 2 bases and J by 6 bases, leaving 10 bases between them. CDR3 sequence reads: CASSYQIHQTQYF. The CDR3 region has the DNA TGTGCCAGCAGTTACCAGATCCACCAGACCCAGTACTTC.

This clonotype has a handful of counts. The V gene is TRBV28, the J gene TRBJ2-1, with a possible D match to TRBD1 (6 bases). The V end was cut by 3 bases, the J end by 0 bases, with 12 bases between. This CDR3 spans 16 amino acids. Germline CDR1 reads MDHEN; CDR2 reads SYDVKM. The CDR3 sequence is CASSLSVQGSYNEQFF. The CDR3 region has the DNA TGTGCCAGCAGTTTGAGCGTACAGGGCTCCTACAATGAGCAGTTCTTC.

The chain carries TRBV28 and TRBJ2-3; D is possibly TRBD2 (5 bases). This CDR3 has 13 amino acids. The germline V gene has CDR1 MDHEN and CDR2 SYDVKM. CDR3 region: CASARTSTDTQYF. The CDR3, as DNA: TGTGCGAGCGCACGGACTAGCACAGATACGCAGTATTTT.

This clonotype was detected a few times. This CDR3 is CSARDGKGLSNQPQHF. The CDR3 nucleotides are TGCAGTGCTAGAGATGGGAAAGGCCTGAGTAATCAGCCCCAGCATTTT. The V and J genes are TRBV20-1 and TRBJ1-5; D unclear. Looked up from germline, CDR1 is DFQATT and CDR2 is SNEGSKA (reference sequence). V was shortened by 0 bases and J by 4 bases, with 16 bases between the two germline ends. The CDR3 covers 16 residues.

As regards this clonotype: One end of the junction does not line up with germline, which may come from a read error. V is TRBV7-9 and J is TRBJ2-2; 7 bases are shared with TRBD1. Germline CDR1 SEHNR, CDR2 FQNEAQ (reference sequence). CDR3 length: 14 amino acids. CDR3 loop: CASSVTGNAGELFF. CDR3 in DNA: TGTGCCAGCAGCGTGACAGGGAACGCCGGGGAGCTGTTTTTT.

This clonotype was seen a handful of times. V and J are TRBV24-1 and TRBJ2-5; no firm D call. Germline V gives CDR1 KGHDR, CDR2 SFDVKD. This CDR3 is built from 13 residues. Deletions cut 0 bases from V and 4 bases from J, with 5 bases between. The chain's CDR3 is CATSDLYVETQYF. The DNA for the CDR3 is TGTGCCACCAGTGATTTGTACGTAGAGACCCAGTACTTC.

The sample holds many counts of this clonotype. This chain connects TRBV6-5 to TRBJ1-2; weak D call: TRBD1 (6 bases). This CDR3 spans 15 amino acids. Germline CDR1 MNHEY, CDR2 SVGAGI. V was trimmed by 0 bases and J by 7 bases, leaving 15 bases between them. The CDR3 bases are TGTGCCAGCAGTTACTCGGAGACAGGCTATTCTGGCTACACCTTC. This translates into CASSYSETGYSGYTF.

V gene TRBV7-8 combines with J gene TRBJ2-7; D might be TRBD2 (5 bases). Trimming removed 0 bases from V and 2 bases from J, with 17 bases in between. There are 17 residues in the CDR3. Germline V lookup: CDR1 SGHVS, CDR2 FQNEAQ. The CDR3 loop reads CASSLARATFSTYEQYF. CDR3 bases: TGTGCCAGCAGCTTAGCGCGGGCGACTTTCTCGACCTACGAGCAGTACTTC. Supplemented by reference TRBV7-8 and TRBJ2-7, the full variable domain reads GAGVSQSPRYKVAKRGQDVALRCDPISGHVSLFWYQQALGQGPEFLTYFQNEAQLDKSGLPSDRFFAERPEGSVSTLKIQRTQQEDSAVYLCASSLARATFSTYEQYFGPGTRLTVT.

J is TRBJ2-5 and V is TRBV9; no definite D call. The CDR3 runs 13 residues. Germline assignment: CDR1 SGDLS and CDR2 YYNGEE. V dropped 0 bases and J dropped 5 bases, with 8 bases sitting between them. In DNA form, the CDR3 reads TGTGCCAGCAGCGTAGAAGGGTACGAGACCCAGTACTTC. Its protein is CASSVEGYETQYF.

The chain carries TRBV4-1 and TRBJ1-5; D gene uncertain. The CDR3 is 14 amino acids. V lost 0 bases and J 3 bases, leaving 6 bases between the germline ends. CDR1 is MGHRA, CDR2 YSYEKL, per germline. Written as DNA, the CDR3 is TGCGCCAGCAGCCAAGACAGTAACAATCAGCCCCAGCATTTT. Translating gives CASSQDSNNQPQHF.